One and the same sample provided the 20 T cell receptor beta chains below, sequenced in a study of cytotoxic CD8 clonotypes in ibrutinib-treated CLL. The protocol was immunoSEQ multiplex PCR, while the TCRdb copy is restricted to in-frame clones and leaves out a portion. The sample records tens of thousands of clones, 75% to 90% being singletons. The source material was PBMCs, sampled after 24 months of ibrutinib treatment. All receptors derive from a human donor with chronic lymphocytic leukemia.

The chain recombines TRBV6-6 with TRBJ1-5; no clear D gene. Per germline, CDR1 MNHNY and CDR2 SVGAGI (reference sequence). This CDR3 has 16 residues. V was cut by 0 bases and J by 3 bases, with 12 bases left in between. The CDR3 region has the DNA TGTGCCAGCAGTTACTCAGTAGGGTCTGACAATCAGCCCCAGCATTTT. This gives the protein CASSYSVGSDNQPQHF.

The chain recombines TRBV30 with TRBJ2-3; the match to TRBD1 covers 10 bases. The CDR3 sequence is 17 residues long. Per germline, CDR1 GTSNPN and CDR2 SVGIG (reference sequence). With 2 bases clipped from V and 3 bases from J, the junction kept 11 bases outside the gene matches. CDR3 sequence: CAWSTRDRGFMTDTQYF. The CDR3 region has the DNA TGTGCCTGGAGTACCCGGGACAGGGGTTTTATGACAGATACGCAGTATTTT.

The V and J genes are TRBV19 and TRBJ1-1; maybe TRBD1 (6 bases). Germline assignment: CDR1 LNHDA and CDR2 SQIVND (reference sequence). V gave up 9 bases and J gave up 1 base, with 21 bases separating them. The CDR3 sequence is 16 residues long. CDR3 residues: CASLPSRGATNTEAFF. As DNA, the CDR3 is TGTGCCAGCCTGCCCTCTCGGGGGGCGACGAACACTGAAGCTTTCTTT.

This clone was detected only once. The genes are TRBV5-4 and TRBJ2-1, with 15 bases aligning to TRBD2. Germline loops: CDR1 SGHNT, CDR2 YYREEE (reference sequence). The CDR3 is made up of 15 amino acids. The V segment lost 5 bases and the J segment 7 bases; nucleotides outside the gene matches: 4. The chain's CDR3 is CASSPGTSGGNEQFF. In DNA form, the CDR3 reads TGTGCCAGCAGTCCTGGGACTAGCGGGGGGAATGAGCAGTTCTTC.

Regarding this clone: One junction end does not reproduce the germline sequence, and a read error may be involved. The chain employs TRBV7-9 and TRBJ2-1, with D possibly TRBD2 on 6 matching bases. Per the germline V gene, CDR1 is SEHNR and CDR2 is FQNEAQ (reference sequence). The CDR3 length is 13 residues. The CDR3 reads CASSLAFINEQFF. For the CDR3, the DNA is TGTGCCAGCAGCCTAGCGTTCATCAATGAGCAGTTCTTC.

This chain links TRBV9 with TRBJ2-5, with no clear D. The CDR3 runs to 14 residues. The V and J ends lost 4 bases and 2 bases respectively, with 12 bases between them. CDR1 SGDLS and CDR2 YYNGEE come from the germline V gene. Here the CDR3 reads CASSPPGGQETQYF. In DNA form, the CDR3 reads TGTGCCAGCAGCCCTCCCGGCGGACAAGAGACCCAGTACTTC.

The CDR3 nucleotides are TGTGCCAGCAGCTTTAGCGGGAGAGTAGCCGGGGAGCTGTTTTTT. Translated: CASSFSGRVAGELFF. The V gene is TRBV5-4, the J gene TRBJ2-2, with 9 bases that match TRBD2. Germline V gene lookup returns CDR1 SGHNT and CDR2 YYREEE (reference sequence). This CDR3 is built from 15 residues. Trimming cost V 2 bases and J 6 bases; bases outside gene matches: 5. Variable domain in full (rest from reference TRBV5-4 and TRBJ2-2): ETGVTQSPTHLIKTRGQQVTLRCSSQSGHNTVSWYQQALGQGPQFIFQYYREEENGRGNFPPRFSGLQFPNYSSELNVNALELDDSALYLCASSFSGRVAGELFFGEGSRLTVL.

The V and J genes are TRBV28 and TRBJ2-7; possible D gene TRBD1, 6 bases. From germline, CDR1 is MDHEN and CDR2 SYDVKM. The CDR3 loop spans 13 amino acids. V was trimmed by 6 bases and J by 3 bases, leaving 12 bases between them. The CDR3 DNA sequence: TGTGCCAGCAGAGGTGGACAGCTCTACGAGCAGTACTTC. Translated: CASRGGQLYEQYF.

The gene calls are TRBV30 and TRBJ2-2; 8 bases fit TRBD1. The CDR3 loop spans 15 amino acids. CDR1 is GTSNPN, CDR2 SVGIG, per germline (reference sequence). V lost 4 bases, J lost 5 bases, and 9 bases stayed unmatched. The CDR3 is CAWNSGGQGTGELFF. The CDR3 DNA follows: TGTGCCTGGAACTCGGGTGGACAGGGAACCGGGGAGCTGTTTTTT.

V gene TRBV5-4 combines with J gene TRBJ2-3, with TRBD2 identical over 12 bases. CDR1 and CDR2 from the germline V gene are SGHNT and YYREEE (reference sequence). This CDR3 has 17 amino acids. V lost 5 bases to trimming and J lost 1 base; unmatched junction nucleotides: 8. The CDR3: CASRPGLAGLGTDTQYF. CDR3 sequence (DNA): TGTGCCAGCAGACCCGGACTAGCGGGATTGGGCACAGATACGCAGTATTTT.

V is TRBV28 and J is TRBJ2-1; TRBD2 matches at 11 bases. CDR1 is MDHEN, CDR2 SYDVKM, per germline. CDR3 length equals 17 residues. The trim removed 1 base at V and 5 bases at J, leaving 7 bases unmatched. CDR3 sequence (DNA): TGTGCCAGCAGTTTATCCTCCGGGACTAGCGGTCACAATGAGCAGTTCTTC. It is translated as CASSLSSGTSGHNEQFF.

The rearrangement joins TRBV18 to TRBJ1-4, with D perhaps TRBD1 (5 bases). CDR1 is KGHSH, CDR2 LQKENI, per germline. V shed 1 base and J shed 7 bases, with 7 bases lying between them. The CDR3 has 13 amino acids. CDR3 loop: CASSPRGSEKLFF. The CDR3 DNA reads TGTGCCAGCTCACCACGGGGCAGTGAAAAACTGTTTTTT.

This chain links TRBV7-2 with TRBJ1-4; D unresolved. CDR1 is SGHTA and CDR2 is FQGNSA in the germline V gene. CDR3 length: 14 residues. V lost 5 bases, J lost 2 bases, and 9 bases lay in between. This CDR3 reads CASSPRRTNEKLFF. CDR3 nucleotide sequence: TGTGCCAGCAGCCCCCGACGGACTAATGAAAAACTGTTTTTT.

This clone has a handful of counts. The V and J genes are TRBV20-1 and TRBJ2-5, with D uncertain. Trimming cost V 4 bases and J 2 bases, with 5 bases left between them. Germline V gives CDR1 DFQATT, CDR2 SNEGSKA (reference sequence). This CDR3 is 11 amino acids long. CDR3: CSATLQETQYF. In nucleotides, the CDR3 is TGCAGTGCTACCCTACAAGAGACCCAGTACTTC.

This clone showed up just a few times. The genes are TRBV18 and TRBJ1-1; no firm D call. Trimming left V 2 bases short and J 2 bases short, with 12 bases between. Germline V CDR1 and CDR2: KGHSH, LQKENI. The CDR3 loop spans 15 amino acids. Written as DNA, the CDR3 is TGTGCCAGCTCACCAGTTGCAGGTATCAACACTGAAGCTTTCTTT. This sequence encodes CASSPVAGINTEAFF.

The chain is built from TRBV29-1 and TRBJ2-5, with 10 bases matching TRBD2. Germline V gives CDR1 SQVTM, CDR2 ANQGSEA. V shed 6 bases, J shed 4 bases, and the junction held 2 bases outside the gene matches. The CDR3 loop spans 12 amino acids. Here the CDR3 reads CSVVAGGETQYF. CDR3 bases: TGCAGCGTCGTAGCGGGAGGAGAGACCCAGTACTTC.

The genes are TRBV6-6 and TRBJ1-2, with 8 bases lining up with TRBD1. This CDR3 region has 15 residues. With 5 bases clipped from V and 6 bases from J, the junction kept 11 bases outside the gene matches. Germline assignment: CDR1 MNHNY and CDR2 SVGAGI (reference sequence). CDR3 sequence (DNA): TGTGCCAGCAGTCCCAGGGGGCCCGGTAGGGATGGCTACACCTTC. This codes for CASSPRGPGRDGYTF.

The V and J genes are TRBV6-5 and TRBJ2-7; 9 nucleotides agree with TRBD1. Trimming took 6 bases from V and 6 from J; bases not matched to a gene: 9. CDR1 MNHEY and CDR2 SVGAGI come from the germline V gene. The CDR3 loop spans 14 amino acids. Here the CDR3 DNA reads TGTGCCAGCAGGATCGGGACAGGGCTCACCGAGCAGTACTTC. This gives the protein CASRIGTGLTEQYF.

The chain has TRBV7-6 and TRBJ2-5; no reliable D call. Trimming removed 0 bases at V and 5 bases at J, with 7 bases between. Germline V gives CDR1 SGHVS, CDR2 FNYEAQ. CDR3 length equals 13 residues. The CDR3 loop is CASSLAGYETQYF. The CDR3 DNA reads as TGTGCCAGCAGCTTAGCAGGCTATGAGACCCAGTACTTC.

This chain connects TRBV11-3 to TRBJ2-7; perhaps D is TRBD1 or TRBD2 (5 bases each). Germline V gene sequence: CDR1 SGHNT, CDR2 YENEEA. The CDR3 totals 13 residues. With 5 bases removed from V and 9 bases from J, the gap between germline ends came to 17 bases. For the CDR3, the DNA is TGTGCCAGCAGCGCTACCGGGACGCTCGGGCAGTACTTC. Its translation is CASSATGTLGQYF.